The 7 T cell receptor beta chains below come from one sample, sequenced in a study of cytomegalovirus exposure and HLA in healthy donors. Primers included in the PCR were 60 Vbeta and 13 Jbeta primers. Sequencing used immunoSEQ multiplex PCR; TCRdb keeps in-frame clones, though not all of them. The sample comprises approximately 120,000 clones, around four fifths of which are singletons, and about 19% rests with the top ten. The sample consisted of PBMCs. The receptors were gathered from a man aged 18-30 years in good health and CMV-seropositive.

The CDR3 is CASSLIQDTEAFF. The CDR3 nucleotides read TGCGCCAGCAGCTTGATTCAGGACACTGAAGCTTTCTTT. This chain connects TRBV5-1 to TRBJ1-1; D unclear. The CDR3 totals 13 residues. CDR1 is SGHRS and CDR2 is YFSETQ in the germline V gene. V was trimmed by 1 base and J by 3 bases, leaving 7 bases between them. Full variable domain (missing parts from reference TRBV5-1 and TRBJ1-1): KAGVTQTPRYLIKTRGQQVTLSCSPISGHRSVSWYQQTPGQGLQFLFEYFSETQRNKGNFPGRFSGRQFSNSRSEMNVSTLELGDSALYLCASSLIQDTEAFFGQGTRLTVV.

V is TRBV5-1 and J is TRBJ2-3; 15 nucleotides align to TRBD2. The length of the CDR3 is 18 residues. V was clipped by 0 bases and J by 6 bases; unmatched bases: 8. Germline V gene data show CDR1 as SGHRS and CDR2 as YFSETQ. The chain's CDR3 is CASSLVVGLAGGTDTQYF. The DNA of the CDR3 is TGCGCCAGCAGCTTGGTGGTGGGACTAGCGGGGGGTACGGATACGCAGTATTTT.

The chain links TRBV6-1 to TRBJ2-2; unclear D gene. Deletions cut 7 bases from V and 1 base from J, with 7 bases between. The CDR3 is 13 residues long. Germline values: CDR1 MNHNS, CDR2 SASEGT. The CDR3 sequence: CASTERNTGELFF. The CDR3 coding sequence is TGTGCCAGCACGGAGAGGAACACCGGGGAGCTGTTTTTT.

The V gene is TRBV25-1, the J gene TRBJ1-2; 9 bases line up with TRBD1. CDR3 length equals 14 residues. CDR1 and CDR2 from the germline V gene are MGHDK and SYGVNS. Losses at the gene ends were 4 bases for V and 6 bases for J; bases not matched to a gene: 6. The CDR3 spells CASSGRDRVDGYTF. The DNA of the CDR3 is TGTGCCAGCAGTGGGAGGGACAGGGTGGATGGCTACACCTTC.

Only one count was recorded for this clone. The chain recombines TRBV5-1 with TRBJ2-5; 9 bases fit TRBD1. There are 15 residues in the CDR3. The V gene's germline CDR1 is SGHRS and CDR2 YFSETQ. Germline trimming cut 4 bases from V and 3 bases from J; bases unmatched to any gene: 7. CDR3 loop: CASSDLGTGKETQYF. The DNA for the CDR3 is TGCGCCAGCAGCGACCTCGGGACAGGGAAAGAGACCCAGTACTTC.

The CDR3 loop reads CASTTVQGEGYEQYF. The CDR3 DNA follows: TGTGCCAGCACCACCGTACAGGGAGAGGGATACGAGCAGTACTTC. This chain joins TRBV27 and TRBJ2-7, with a weak D call TRBD1 (6 bases). The V gene lost 7 bases and the J gene lost 4 bases, with 20 bases spanning the gap. CDR1 MNHEY and CDR2 SMNVEV come from the germline V gene (reference sequence). This CDR3 has 15 amino acids.

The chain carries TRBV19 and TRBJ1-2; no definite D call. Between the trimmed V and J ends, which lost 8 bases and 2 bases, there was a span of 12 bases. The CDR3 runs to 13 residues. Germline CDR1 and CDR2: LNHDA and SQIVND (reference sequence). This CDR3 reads CASSFLTNYGYTF. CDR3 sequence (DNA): TGTGCCAGTTCATTCTTGACAAACTATGGCTACACCTTC.